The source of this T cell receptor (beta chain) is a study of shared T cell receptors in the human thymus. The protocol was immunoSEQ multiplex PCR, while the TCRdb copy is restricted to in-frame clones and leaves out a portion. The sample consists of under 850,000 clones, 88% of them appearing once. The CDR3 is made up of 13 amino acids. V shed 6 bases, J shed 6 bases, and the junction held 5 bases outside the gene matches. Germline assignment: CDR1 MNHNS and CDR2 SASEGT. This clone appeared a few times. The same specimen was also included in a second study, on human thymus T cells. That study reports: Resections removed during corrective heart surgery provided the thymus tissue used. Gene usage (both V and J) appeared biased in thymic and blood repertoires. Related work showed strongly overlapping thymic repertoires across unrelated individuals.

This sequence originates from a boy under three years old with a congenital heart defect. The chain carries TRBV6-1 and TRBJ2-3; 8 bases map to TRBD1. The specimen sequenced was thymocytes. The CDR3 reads CASSHYRGDTQYF. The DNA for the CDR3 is TGTGCCAGCAGCCACTACAGGGGGGATACGCAGTATTTT.